Sequencing of this T cell receptor beta chain was carried out in a study of blood T cells in healthy people across ages. Primed by a sample-barcoded 5' primer and a J-beta primer mix, a second PCR proceeded for about 6 to 11 cycles. Via MiXCR, TCRdb re-called the 5' RACE reads, giving one row per CDR3 protein. The sample has about 1.4 million distinct CDR3 sequences, around 59% seen once. Study-wide results and caveats: Expanded clonotype changes were possibly confounded by unknown donor CMV status. In older individuals, TCR beta diversity per million T cells was lower, falling roughly linearly with age.

The authors drew approximately 10 milliliters of peripheral blood from each donor. The CDR3 contains 19 residues. J gave up 2 bases and V 1 base, and 6 bases lay outside the gene matches. The V gene's germline CDR1 is SGHTA and CDR2 FQGNSA. This clonotype has more than one count but fewer than ten. The antigen is undetermined. The clonotype originates from a man younger than 35 in good health. The J gene is TRBJ2-3, the V gene TRBV7-2, with TRBD2 matching over 16 bases. The sequenced material came from blood. The CDR3 coding sequence is TGTGCCAGCAGCTTAGTAGGGACTAGCGGGGGGGCCTTCACAGATACGCAGTATTTT. It codes for CASSLVGTSGGAFTDTQYF. Drawing the rest from reference TRBV7-2 and TRBJ2-3, the complete variable domain is GAGVSQSPSNKVTEKGKDVELRCDPISGHTALYWYRQSLGQGLEFLIYFQGNSAPDKSGLPSDRFSAERTGGSVSTLTIQRTQQEDSAVYLCASSLVGTSGGAFTDTQYFGPGTRLTVL.